A selection of T cell receptor beta chains follows, all from one sample in a study of T cell changes during pregnancy in multiple sclerosis. The data were produced by immunoSEQ multiplex PCR, yet TCRdb's version contains in-frame clones alone and is incomplete. The table records more than 60,000 clones, more than 85% of them present only once. The specimen comprised peripheral blood, sampled in the second trimester of pregnancy. The receptors were sampled from a female donor with multiple sclerosis, enrolled in a pregnancy study. Each CDR3 is given with its conserved first and last residue. D genes are given only for firm matches. Expanded clones get a size class; other rows say once, few or many, or leave the size out.

d_call j_call v_call clone_size cdr3_nt cdr3_aa
. TRBJ2-3 TRBV19 . TGTGCCAGTAGTGTCCAGGTAGCGGTCCCCGGCACAGATACGCAGTATTTT CASSVQVAVPGTDTQYF
. TRBJ2-7 TRBV10-1 . TGCGCCAGCAGTGAGGCGCTTCTCCTCGAGCAGTACTTC CASSEALLLEQYF
TRBD1 TRBJ1-1 TRBV2 . TGTGCCAGCAGTCCCCAGGGGACAGGCGCGAACACTGAAGCTTTCTTT CASSPQGTGANTEAFF
TRBD2 TRBJ2-7 TRBV29-1 . TGCAGCGTTGAGACTAGCGGTGAACACTACGAGCAGTACTTC CSVETSGEHYEQYF
. TRBJ1-2 TRBV7-3 . TGTGCCAGCAGCAAGACCGGGGAAGGAGGGGTTGGCTACACCTTC CASSKTGEGGVGYTF
TRBD2 TRBJ2-1 TRBV9 . TGTGCCAGCAGCACCTCCGGGACTAGCGGGTACAATGAGCAGTTCTTC CASSTSGTSGYNEQFF
TRBD2 TRBJ2-2 TRBV7-3 . TGTGCCAGCAGCCACCCGGGTGGCGGGGGGAACACCGGGGAGCTGTTTTTT CASSHPGGGGNTGELFF
TRBD2 TRBJ2-1 TRBV5-1 . TGCGCCAGCAGCTTGGGGGGACTAGCGTCCTGGAATGAGCAGTTCTTC CASSLGGLASWNEQFF
. TRBJ1-1 TRBV7-2 . TGTGCCAGCAGCTCACAGGGAGACACTGAAGCTTTCTTT CASSSQGDTEAFF
. TRBJ2-7 TRBV2 . TGTGCCAGCACCGGGACTTCACTCCATTACGAGCAGTACTTC CASTGTSLHYEQYF
TRBD1 TRBJ2-7 TRBV6-1 . TGTGCCAGCAGTGAATTAGACAGGGGGCTTTACTTC CASSELDRGLYF
. TRBJ2-5 TRBV7-9 . TGTGCCAGCAGCGCTACGGAGACCCAGTACTTC CASSATETQYF
. TRBJ2-2 TRBV18 . TGTGCCAGCTCACCCCGTCTCGCGGGGTTCACCGGGGAGCTGTTTTTT CASSPRLAGFTGELFF
TRBD1 TRBJ1-3 TRBV6-5 . TGTGCCAGCAGTTACAGAACAGGGGAAGTAAACACCATATATTTT CASSYRTGEVNTIYF
TRBD1 TRBJ2-1 TRBV7-7 . TGTGCCAGCAGTAAGGACAGGGGGGGTGATGAGCAGTTCTTC CASSKDRGGDEQFF
. TRBJ2-3 TRBV11-3 few TGTGCCAGCAGCTCCCAGGACAGACATTGGCAGTATTTT CASSSQDRHWQYF
. TRBJ1-5 TRBV30 . TGTGCCTGGAGTGTTTGGGGGGGGAATCAGCCCCAGCATTTT CAWSVWGGNQPQHF
. TRBJ2-3 TRBV18 . TGTGCCAGCTCACCAAGCCAGGGATCCACAGATACGCAGTATTTT CASSPSQGSTDTQYF
. TRBJ1-1 TRBV6-5 . TGTGCCAGCAGTTACGTGAGGGCCACTGAAGCTTTCTTT CASSYVRATEAFF
TRBD1 TRBJ2-7 TRBV5-1 . TGCGCCAGCAGCTTGGGACAGGGGAGCGAGCAGTACTTC CASSLGQGSEQYF
TRBD1 TRBJ2-1 TRBV6-1 . TGTGCCACAGAGGACAGGGATCTCTACAATGAGCAGTTCTTC CATEDRDLYNEQFF
. TRBJ1-2 TRBV5-6 . TGTGCCAGCAGCCCCTTGCAGGGTGCGACCCTCTATGGCTACACCTTC CASSPLQGATLYGYTF
TRBD1 TRBJ1-1 TRBV5-1 few TGCGCCAGCACTAGGGGGCGTTCGGACGGCACTGAAGCTTTCTTT CASTRGRSDGTEAFF
. TRBJ1-2 TRBV28 . TGTGCCAGCAGCCGACAGGCCCCCAACTATGGCTACACCTTC CASSRQAPNYGYTF
. TRBJ2-3 TRBV5-1 . TGCGTCAGCAGCCCAGGGGATGGGGACACAGATACGCAGTATTTT CVSSPGDGDTDTQYF
TRBD1 TRBJ1-2 TRBV19 . TGTGCCAGTAGTCTCGGACAGGTCGATATTAACTATGGCTACACCTTC CASSLGQVDINYGYTF
. TRBJ1-1 TRBV30 . TGTGCCTGGATAGGCGACAGCTTTGAAGCTTTCTTT CAWIGDSFEAFF
TRBD2 TRBJ2-5 TRBV6-1 . TGTGCCAGCGGAGGAGACGGGGGGGAGACCCAGTACTTC CASGGDGGETQYF
. TRBJ1-1 TRBV15 few TGTGCCACCAGCAGAGATTCGGTTACTGAAGCTTTCTTT CATSRDSVTEAFF
TRBD2 TRBJ2-1 TRBV9 . TGTGCCAGCAGCCTAAGCGGGGGAACCTACAATGAGCAGTTCTTC CASSLSGGTYNEQFF
TRBD2 TRBJ2-3 TRBV30 . TGTGCCTGGAGTCTAGCGGGAGGCACAGATACGCAGTATTTT CAWSLAGGTDTQYF
. TRBJ1-2 TRBV9 . TGTGCCAGCAGCGTAGAACCCGCGGATCCCTACACCTTC CASSVEPADPYTF
TRBD1 TRBJ2-7 TRBV4-2 . TGTGCCAGCAGCCAAGATAGGGACAGCTCCTACGAGCAGTACTTC CASSQDRDSSYEQYF
. TRBJ2-7 TRBV4-1 once TGCGCCAGCAGCCAAGATTACGGCTACGAGCAGTACTTC CASSQDYGYEQYF
. TRBJ1-2 TRBV6-5 . TGTGCCAGCAGTCCCCCCGGGGTGTTGGAAGGCTACACCTTC CASSPPGVLEGYTF
TRBD1 TRBJ2-5 TRBV9 . TGTGCCAGCAGCGTCAGCAGGGGGCTGCAAGAGACCCAGTACTTC CASSVSRGLQETQYF
. TRBJ2-1 TRBV6-5 . TGTGCCAGCACCGACTTTCAGGGCTTGGGTGAGCAGTTCTTC CASTDFQGLGEQFF
. TRBJ2-7 TRBV25-1 . TGTGCCAGCAGTGAATGGTCGGGGTCCCGGGACGAGCAGTACTTC CASSEWSGSRDEQYF
TRBD1 TRBJ2-1 TRBV9 . TGTGCCAGCACCTTGGGACAGGGGGACAATGAGCAGTTCTTC CASTLGQGDNEQFF